The 24 T cell receptor beta chains listed next were all sequenced from one sample in a study of cytomegalovirus exposure and HLA in healthy donors (dated by TCRdb to between 2016 and 2019). Receptors were amplified or captured by the immunoSEQ multiplex PCR assay. TCRdb carries this immuneACCESS record with in-frame sequences only. Its versions omit some clonotypes, under half of them owing to an unresolved V gene in the studies checked, with the rest unexplained. The sample contains 200,000 to 300,000 clones, 87% of them found a single time. The ten biggest clones cover about 12% of the sample. The sequenced material came from PBMCs. All receptors derive from a young man in good health and CMV-seropositive.

On this clone: This CDR3 is also generated by other DNA sequences in the sample. This rearrangement joins TRBV5-1 to TRBJ2-7; D gene unclear. The CDR3 covers 13 residues. Trimming took off 0 bases at V and 3 bases at J, with 7 bases between the two ends. Germline-derived CDR1 and CDR2 are SGHRS and YFSETQ. DNA for the CDR3: TGCGCCAGCAGCTTGGCCGATGGCTACGAGCAGTACTTC. This translates into CASSLADGYEQYF.

V usage is TRBV7-3 and J usage is TRBJ2-1; no firm D call. The germline CDR1 and CDR2 sequences are SGHTA and FQGTGA. This CDR3 is built from 14 residues. V lost 1 base and J lost 15, with 19 bases in between. The CDR3 is CASSLSSIGNNMFF. DNA of the CDR3: TGTGCCAGCAGCTTAAGCTCAATAGGGAACAACATGTTCTTC. Together with reference TRBV7-3 and TRBJ2-1, the CDR3 gives the full variable domain: GAGVSQTPSNKVTEKGKYVELRCDPISGHTALYWYRQSLGQGPEFLIYFQGTGAADDSGLPNDRFFAVRPEGSVSTLKIQRTERGDSAVYLCASSLSSIGNNMFFGPGTRLTVL.

V is TRBV5-1 and J is TRBJ1-1; D is perhaps TRBD1 (5 bases). The V gene lost 0 bases and the J gene lost 3 bases, with 15 bases spanning the gap. The germline CDR1 and CDR2 sequences are SGHRS and YFSETQ. CDR3 length equals 16 residues. Written as DNA, the CDR3 is TGCGCCAGCAGCTTGGGTGGGGGTCTCATGGACACTGAAGCTTTCTTT. This codes for CASSLGGGLMDTEAFF.

The genes are TRBV5-4 and TRBJ1-5; TRBD1 aligns across 8 bases. Losses at the gene ends were 4 bases for V and 7 bases for J; bases not matched to a gene: 4. Germline-derived CDR1 and CDR2 are SGHNT and YYREEE (reference sequence). The CDR3 consists of 13 residues. CDR3 in DNA: TGTGCCAGCAGCCTGGACAGGGAACAGCCCCAGCATTTT. Residues: CASSLDREQPQHF.

The chain joins TRBV2 to TRBJ2-5; D call uncertain. Germline assignment: CDR1 SNHLY and CDR2 FYNNEI. The CDR3 consists of 11 residues. V shed 8 bases and J shed 5 bases, with 9 bases lying between them. This chain's CDR3 is CASVAAETQYF. CDR3 coding DNA: TGTGCCAGCGTTGCAGCGGAGACCCAGTACTTC.

The chain couples TRBV5-1 to TRBJ1-1, with 9 bases fitting TRBD1. J lost 3 bases, V lost 6 bases, and 6 bases had no gene match. Germline assignment: CDR1 SGHRS and CDR2 YFSETQ. CDR3 length: 14 residues. CDR3: CASTQGAGYTEAFF. The CDR3 nucleotides are TGCGCCAGCACACAGGGGGCTGGGTACACTGAAGCTTTCTTT.

V is TRBV7-8 and J is TRBJ2-7, with D perhaps matching TRBD2 (6 bases). The CDR3 sequence is 15 residues long. CDR1 SGHVS and CDR2 FQNEAQ come from the germline V gene. V shed 6 bases and J shed 6 bases, with 21 bases lying between them. In DNA, the CDR3 is TGTGCCAGCAGATCCCTAGGAGGGTGGGGAGTCGAGCAGTACTTC. Amino acids: CASRSLGGWGVEQYF. The full variable domain, in which reference TRBV7-8 and TRBJ2-7 provide the parts outside the CDR3, is GAGVSQSPRYKVAKRGQDVALRCDPISGHVSLFWYQQALGQGPEFLTYFQNEAQLDKSGLPSDRFFAERPEGSVSTLKIQRTQQEDSAVYLCASRSLGGWGVEQYFGPGTRLTVT.

There are a few counts of this clone. The V and J genes are TRBV30 and TRBJ2-1, with D unresolved. V gave up 4 bases and J gave up 4 bases, with 8 bases separating them. Germline values: CDR1 GTSNPN, CDR2 SVGIG (reference sequence). This CDR3 region has 12 residues. CDR3 DNA sequence: TGTGCCTGGATCGTGGGTTACAATGAGCAGTTCTTC. It translates to CAWIVGYNEQFF.

The chain uses TRBV5-1 and TRBJ2-3; D is undetermined. CDR1 is SGHRS and CDR2 is YFSETQ in the germline V gene. V was shortened by 0 bases and J by 0 bases, with 8 bases between the two germline ends. This CDR3 has 15 residues. The CDR3 reads CASSLGRPSTDTQYF. The CDR3 DNA reads TGCGCCAGCAGCTTGGGACGTCCGAGCACAGATACGCAGTATTTT.

The CDR3 nucleotides are TGCGCCAGCAGCTGGACGGGGGAGCCAGATACGCAGTATTTT. As protein: CASSWTGEPDTQYF. The rearrangement joins TRBV5-1 to TRBJ2-3; weak D call: TRBD2 (6 bases). Germline V gene data show CDR1 as SGHRS and CDR2 as YFSETQ. The CDR3 has 14 amino acids. The germline V and J ends were trimmed by 3 bases and 4 bases, with 12 bases remaining between them.

The chain uses TRBV9 and TRBJ2-7; D could derive from TRBD1 or TRBD2 (5 bases each). CDR1 is SGDLS and CDR2 is YYNGEE in the germline V gene. The CDR3 length is 15 residues. Between the trimmed V and J ends, which lost 5 bases and 1 base, there was a span of 16 bases. The CDR3 DNA reads as TGTGCCAGCAGTCCCCGGGACGGTCGATCCTACGAGCAGTACTTC. Translated: CASSPRDGRSYEQYF. Full variable domain (remainder filled in from reference TRBV9 and TRBJ2-7): DSGVTQTPKHLITATGQRVTLRCSPRSGDLSVYWYQQSLDQGLQFLIQYYNGEERAKGNILERFSAQQFPDLHSELNLSSLELGDSALYFCASSPRDGRSYEQYFGPGTRLTVT.

This chain connects TRBV30 to TRBJ1-1, with 9 bases fitting TRBD1. CDR1 is GTSNPN, CDR2 SVGIG, per germline (reference sequence). Unmatched junction bases numbered 4, after V lost 4 bases and J lost 7 bases. The CDR3 length is 12 residues. DNA of the CDR3: TGTGCCTGGAATAGGGACAGGGTTGAAGCTTTCTTT. It codes for CAWNRDRVEAFF.

This clone was seen repeatedly, ten times or more. The chain uses TRBV6-1 and TRBJ2-6, with TRBD2 identical over 11 bases. Germline trimming cut 7 bases from V and 1 base from J; bases unmatched to any gene: 6. Per the germline V gene, CDR1 is MNHNS and CDR2 is SASEGT. This CDR3 spans 17 amino acids. The CDR3 sequence: CASTDLAGGSGANVLTF. CDR3 coding DNA: TGTGCCAGCACTGACTTAGCGGGAGGGTCTGGGGCCAACGTCCTGACTTTC.

This clone has just a few counts. In DNA, the CDR3 is TGTGCCAGCTCACCACCGTCCGGGAGGAGCTCCTACGAGCAGTACTTC. As protein: CASSPPSGRSSYEQYF. The V call is TRBV18, the J call TRBJ2-7, with 7 bases matching TRBD2. The CDR3 contains 16 residues. Germline V gene data show CDR1 as KGHSH and CDR2 as LQKENI. Trimming at V came to 0 bases and at J to 0 bases, leaving 5 bases not matched to a gene.

The chain couples TRBV7-7 to TRBJ2-1; 7 positions agree with TRBD1. This CDR3 comprises 13 residues. Trimming cost V 6 bases and J 5 bases; bases outside gene matches: 4. The germline V gene has CDR1 SSHAT and CDR2 FNYEAQ (reference sequence). CDR3 region: CASSQGVHNEQFF. As DNA, the CDR3 is TGTGCCAGCAGTCAGGGGGTCCACAATGAGCAGTTCTTC.

The chain uses TRBV27 and TRBJ2-1; 7 bases agree with TRBD2. Unmatched junction bases numbered 5, after V lost 3 bases and J lost 3 bases. The CDR3 consists of 15 residues. The germline gives CDR1 MNHEY, CDR2 SMNVEV (reference sequence). The chain's CDR3 is CASSLEAGLYNEQFF. Here the CDR3 DNA reads TGTGCCAGCAGTTTGGAAGCGGGACTCTACAATGAGCAGTTCTTC.

This chain connects TRBV7-2 to TRBJ1-1; D remains unclear. V lost 3 bases to trimming and J lost 1 base, with 6 bases between them. The germline CDR1 and CDR2 sequences are SGHTA and FQGNSA. The CDR3 extends over 13 amino acids. The CDR3, as DNA: TGTGCCAGCAGCTTCGGCGGGAACACTGAAGCTTTCTTT. Translating gives CASSFGGNTEAFF.

The V call is TRBV5-1, the J call TRBJ2-1; a possible D gene is TRBD2 (5 bases). The CDR3 runs to 14 residues. The germline V and J ends were trimmed by 2 bases and 9 bases, with 15 bases remaining between them. The V gene's germline CDR1 is SGHRS and CDR2 YFSETQ. CDR3 sequence (DNA): TGCGCCAGCAGCTTTGTTACTCCCGCGGGTGAGCAGTTCTTC. It is translated as CASSFVTPAGEQFF.

This clone was recorded only once. The V and J genes are TRBV27 and TRBJ1-3; no clear D. Germline CDR1 MNHEY, CDR2 SMNVEV (reference sequence). V dropped 4 bases and J dropped 0 bases, with 7 bases sitting between them. The CDR3 is 14 amino acids. The CDR3 region is CASSSLVSGNTIYF. The DNA of the CDR3 is TGTGCCAGCAGTTCCCTCGTCTCTGGAAACACCATATATTTT.

The sample holds a few counts of this clone. V gene TRBV25-1 combines with J gene TRBJ1-2, with D unclear. Trimming took 6 bases from V and 4 from J, leaving 9 bases between them. Per germline, CDR1 MGHDK and CDR2 SYGVNS. The length of the CDR3 is 12 residues. Here the CDR3 reads CASSTAFYGYTF. CDR3 nucleotides: TGTGCCAGCAGCACCGCTTTCTATGGCTACACCTTC.

The chain couples TRBV5-6 to TRBJ2-3; no reliable D call. CDR3 length equals 15 residues. With 0 bases removed from V and 6 bases from J, the gap between germline ends came to 14 bases. The germline CDR1 and CDR2 sequences are SGHDT and YYEEEE. The CDR3 bases are TGTGCCAGCAGCTTGGGGCCCACGCGGTGGGATACGCAGTATTTT. It yields the protein CASSLGPTRWDTQYF.

The chain employs TRBV4-1 and TRBJ2-7; 12 nucleotides match TRBD2. Trimming at V came to 6 bases and at J to 5 bases, leaving 14 bases not matched to a gene. The CDR3 loop spans 17 amino acids. CDR1 is MGHRA and CDR2 is YSYEKL in the germline V gene. The CDR3 DNA reads TGCGCCAGCAGTCATTACCCCAAGACTAGCGGGAGCCACGAGCAGTACTTC. It translates to CASSHYPKTSGSHEQYF.

This chain links TRBV28 with TRBJ1-5; D gene ambiguous. The V and J ends lost 4 bases and 2 bases respectively, with 12 bases between them. The germline V gene has CDR1 MDHEN and CDR2 SYDVKM. The CDR3 length is 15 residues. CDR3 sequence reads: CASSSWTRRNQPQHF. The CDR3 nucleotides read TGTGCCAGCAGTTCTTGGACCCGTCGCAATCAGCCCCAGCATTTT.

The table lists this clone with a count of one. This sequence joins TRBV30 and TRBJ1-1, with 10 bases matching TRBD1. The junction had 9 bases not matched to a gene; V was cut back by 3 bases and J by 8 bases. The CDR3 totals 14 residues. Looked up from germline, CDR1 is GTSNPN and CDR2 is SVGIG (reference sequence). In DNA, the CDR3 is TGTGCCTGGAGACTTAACCCGACAGGGGGCGAAGCTTTCTTT. Translation: CAWRLNPTGGEAFF.